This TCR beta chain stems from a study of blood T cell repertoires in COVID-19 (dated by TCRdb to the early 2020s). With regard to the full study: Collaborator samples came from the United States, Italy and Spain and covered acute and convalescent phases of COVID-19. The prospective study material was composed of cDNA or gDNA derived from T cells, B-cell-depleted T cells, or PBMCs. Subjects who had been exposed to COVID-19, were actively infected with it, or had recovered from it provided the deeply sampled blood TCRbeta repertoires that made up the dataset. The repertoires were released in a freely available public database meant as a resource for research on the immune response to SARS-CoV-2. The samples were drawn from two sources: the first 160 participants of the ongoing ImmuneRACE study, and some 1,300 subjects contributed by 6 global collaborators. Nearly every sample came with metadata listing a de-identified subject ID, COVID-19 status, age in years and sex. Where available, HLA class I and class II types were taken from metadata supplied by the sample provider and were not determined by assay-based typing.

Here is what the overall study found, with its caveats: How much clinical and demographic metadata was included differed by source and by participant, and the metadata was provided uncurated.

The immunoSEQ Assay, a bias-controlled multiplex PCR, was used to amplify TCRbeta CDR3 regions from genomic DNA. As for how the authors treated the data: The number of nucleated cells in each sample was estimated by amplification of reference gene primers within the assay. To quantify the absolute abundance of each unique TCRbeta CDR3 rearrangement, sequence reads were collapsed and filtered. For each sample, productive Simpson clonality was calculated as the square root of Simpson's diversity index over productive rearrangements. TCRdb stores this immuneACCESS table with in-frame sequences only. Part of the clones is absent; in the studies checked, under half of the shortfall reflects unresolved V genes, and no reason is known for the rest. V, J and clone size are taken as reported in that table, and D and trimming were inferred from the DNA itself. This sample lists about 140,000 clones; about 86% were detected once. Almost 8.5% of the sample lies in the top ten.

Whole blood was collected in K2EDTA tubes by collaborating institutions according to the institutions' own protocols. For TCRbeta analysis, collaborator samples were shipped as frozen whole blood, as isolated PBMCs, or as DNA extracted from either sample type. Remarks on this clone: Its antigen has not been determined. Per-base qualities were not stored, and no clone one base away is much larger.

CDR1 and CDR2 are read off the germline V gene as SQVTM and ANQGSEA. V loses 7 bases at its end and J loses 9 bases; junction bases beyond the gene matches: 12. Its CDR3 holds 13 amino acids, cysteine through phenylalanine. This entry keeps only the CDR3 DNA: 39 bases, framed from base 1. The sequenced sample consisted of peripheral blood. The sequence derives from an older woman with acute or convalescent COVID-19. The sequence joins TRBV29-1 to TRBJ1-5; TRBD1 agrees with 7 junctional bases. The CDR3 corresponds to CSASGDSSGPQHF. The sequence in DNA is TGCAGCGCGTCGGGGGACAGCTCAGGGCCCCAGCATTTT.